This T cell receptor beta chain stems from a study of T cell changes during pregnancy in multiple sclerosis. This clone has just one count. The table came from immunoSEQ multiplex PCR; TCRdb's copy has only in-frame clones and leaves some out. The table lists around 88,000 clones, roughly nine tenths of them singletons. In germline, CDR1 is MNHNS, CDR2 SASEGT. V lost 6 bases and J lost 3, with 12 bases in between. This CDR3 region has 14 residues. The chain uses TRBV6-1 and TRBJ1-5; tentatively, D is TRBD1 (6 bases). Sequenced material: peripheral blood, taken after pregnancy. The source of this sequence is a female donor in good health, enrolled as a control in a pregnancy study. The CDR3, as DNA: TGTGCCAGCAGCCTGGACAGCCTCAATCAGCCCCAGCATTTT. Protein: CASSLDSLNQPQHF.